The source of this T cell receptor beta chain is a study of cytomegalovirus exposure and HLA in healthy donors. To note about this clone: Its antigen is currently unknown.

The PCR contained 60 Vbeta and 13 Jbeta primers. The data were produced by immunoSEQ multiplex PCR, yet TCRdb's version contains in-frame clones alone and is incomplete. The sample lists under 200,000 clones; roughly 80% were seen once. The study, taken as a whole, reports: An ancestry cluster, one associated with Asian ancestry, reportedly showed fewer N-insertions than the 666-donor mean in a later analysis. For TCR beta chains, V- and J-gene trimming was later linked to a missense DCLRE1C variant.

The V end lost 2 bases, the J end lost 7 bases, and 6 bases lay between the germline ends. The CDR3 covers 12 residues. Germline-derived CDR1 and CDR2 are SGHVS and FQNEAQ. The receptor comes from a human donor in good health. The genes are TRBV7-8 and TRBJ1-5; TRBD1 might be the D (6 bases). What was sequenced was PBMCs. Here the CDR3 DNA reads TGTGCCAGCAGCTTAACAGGGCAGCCCCAGCATTTT. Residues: CASSLTGQPQHF.